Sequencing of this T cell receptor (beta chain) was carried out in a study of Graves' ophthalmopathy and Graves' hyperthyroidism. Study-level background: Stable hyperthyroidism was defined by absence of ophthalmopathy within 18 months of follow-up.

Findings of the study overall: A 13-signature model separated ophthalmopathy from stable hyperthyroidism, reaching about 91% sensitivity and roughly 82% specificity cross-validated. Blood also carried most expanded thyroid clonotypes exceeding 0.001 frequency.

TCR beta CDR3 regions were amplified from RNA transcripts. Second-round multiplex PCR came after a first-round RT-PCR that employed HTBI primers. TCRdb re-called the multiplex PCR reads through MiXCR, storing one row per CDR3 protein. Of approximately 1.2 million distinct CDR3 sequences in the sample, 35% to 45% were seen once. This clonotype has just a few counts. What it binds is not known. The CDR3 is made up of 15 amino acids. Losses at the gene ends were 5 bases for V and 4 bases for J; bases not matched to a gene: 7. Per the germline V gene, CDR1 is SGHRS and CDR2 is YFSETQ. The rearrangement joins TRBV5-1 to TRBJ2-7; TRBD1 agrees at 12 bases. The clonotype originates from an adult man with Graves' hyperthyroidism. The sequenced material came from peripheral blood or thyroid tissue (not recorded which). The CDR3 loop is CASSYRDRGRYEQYF. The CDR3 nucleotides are TGCGCCAGCAGTTACCGGGACAGGGGGCGATACGAGCAGTACTTC.